The source of this T cell receptor (beta chain) is a study of response to subunit inactivated influenza vaccine. Turning to this clonotype: Its antigen is currently unknown.

The V gene end was trimmed by 1 base and the J gene end by 5 bases; junction bases not matched to a gene: 4. The CDR3 runs 14 residues. Germline V gene lookup returns CDR1 SGHVS and CDR2 FNYEAQ. Study-level points and caveats: Each seasonal influenza vaccination, the authors suggested, recruits few new T cells.

TCRdb reprocessed the RT-PCR reads with MiXCR, giving one entry per CDR3 protein. This table holds 550,000 to 800,000 distinct CDR3 sequences, approximately 14% found once. This TCR was recovered from a man aged 45 to 65 who received an inactivated influenza vaccine. The starting material was PBMCs from blood, obtained about 13 days after vaccination. V usage is TRBV7-6 and J usage is TRBJ2-7; 8 bases are a match to TRBD1. The CDR3 DNA sequence: TGTGCCAGCAGCTTAGGGACAGGGAGTGACGAGCAGTACTTC. It codes for CASSLGTGSDEQYF.